This TCR beta chain appears in the sequencing data of a study of cytomegalovirus exposure and HLA in healthy donors. Broader study findings: Productive status was seen about 90% or about 30% of the time for most TCR beta V segments in an earlier analysis. A classifier reportedly called cytomegalovirus status with high sensitivity and specificity. Later on, analysis showed that most CMV-associated TCR beta chains appeared to be HLA-restricted. The study recorded 150 to 200 TCR beta chains that were cytomegalovirus-associated.

Trimming removed 3 bases from V and 3 bases from J; junction bases left unmatched: 3. CDR1 and CDR2 (germline): SGHRS, YFSETQ. The CDR3 spans 15 residues. PCR primers comprised 60 Vbeta and 13 Jbeta primers. Profiled with immunoSEQ multiplex PCR; TCRdb holds only in-frame clones, not every one. The sample yields 99,000 or so clones, roughly 80% seen once. Regarding this clone: The antigen is unknown.

The chain combines TRBV5-1 with TRBJ2-2; TRBD1 matches 9 bases. The receptor was isolated from a middle-aged woman in good health and CMV-seronegative. The specimen sequenced was PBMCs. DNA of the CDR3: TGCGCCAGCAGCTCTAGGACAGGGGACACCGGGGAGCTGTTTTTT. Amino acids: CASSSRTGDTGELFF.